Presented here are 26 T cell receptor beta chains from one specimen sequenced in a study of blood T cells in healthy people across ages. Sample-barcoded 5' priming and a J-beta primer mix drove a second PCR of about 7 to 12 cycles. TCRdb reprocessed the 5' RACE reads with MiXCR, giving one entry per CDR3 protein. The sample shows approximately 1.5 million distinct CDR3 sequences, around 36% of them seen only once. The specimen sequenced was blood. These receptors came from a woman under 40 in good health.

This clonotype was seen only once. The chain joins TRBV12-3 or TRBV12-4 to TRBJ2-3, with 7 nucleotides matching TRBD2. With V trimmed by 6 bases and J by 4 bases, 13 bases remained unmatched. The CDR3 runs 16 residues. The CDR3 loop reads CASSPITSVRADTQYF. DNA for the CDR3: TGTGCCAGCAGCCCGATTACTAGCGTGAGAGCAGATACGCAGTATTTT.

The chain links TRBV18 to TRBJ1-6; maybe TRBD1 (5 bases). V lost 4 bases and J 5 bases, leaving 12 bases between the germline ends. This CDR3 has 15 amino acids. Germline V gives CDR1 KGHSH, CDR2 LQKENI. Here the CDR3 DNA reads TGTGCCAGCTCACGCGTGCAGGGCAATAATTCACCCCTCCACTTT. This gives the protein CASSRVQGNNSPLHF.

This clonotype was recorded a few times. The CDR3, as DNA: TGCAGTGCTAGGCATCAGGGGATTGCTGGCTACACCTTC. Amino acids: CSARHQGIAGYTF. This chain connects TRBV20-1 to TRBJ1-2; tentative D call: TRBD1 (6 bases). The germline V and J ends were trimmed by 3 bases and 7 bases, with 15 bases remaining between them. The CDR3 consists of 13 residues. Germline V gene sequence: CDR1 DFQATT, CDR2 SNEGSKA (reference sequence).

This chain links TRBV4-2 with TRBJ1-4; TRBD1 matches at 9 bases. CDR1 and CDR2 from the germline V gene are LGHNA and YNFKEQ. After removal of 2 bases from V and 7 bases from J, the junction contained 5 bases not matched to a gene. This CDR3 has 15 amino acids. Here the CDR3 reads CASSQTGGAGEKLFF. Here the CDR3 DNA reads TGTGCCAGCAGCCAAACAGGGGGCGCAGGTGAAAAACTGTTTTTT.

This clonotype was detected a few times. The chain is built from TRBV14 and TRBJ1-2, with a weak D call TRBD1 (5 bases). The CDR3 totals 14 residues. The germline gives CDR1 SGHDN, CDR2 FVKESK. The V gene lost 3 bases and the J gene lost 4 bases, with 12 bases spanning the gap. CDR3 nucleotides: TGTGCCAGCAGCCAGATCAGGGAGGGCTATGGCTACACCTTC. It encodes CASSQIREGYGYTF. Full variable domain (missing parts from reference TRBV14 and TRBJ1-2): EAGVTQFPSHSVIEKGQTVTLRCDPISGHDNLYWYRRVMGKEIKFLLHFVKESKQDESGMPNNRFLAERTGGTYSTLKVQPAELEDSGVYFCASSQIREGYGYTFGSGTRLTVV.

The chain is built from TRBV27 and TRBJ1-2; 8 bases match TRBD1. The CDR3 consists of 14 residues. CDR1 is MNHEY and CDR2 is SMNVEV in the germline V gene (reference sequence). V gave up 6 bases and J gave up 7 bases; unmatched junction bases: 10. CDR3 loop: CASSAAGQGIGYTF. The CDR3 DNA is TGTGCCAGCAGCGCCGCAGGACAGGGTATTGGCTACACCTTC.

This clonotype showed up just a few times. CDR3 residues: CASSSTGLPNTEAFF. DNA for the CDR3: TGCGCCAGCAGCTCCACGGGACTGCCGAACACTGAAGCTTTCTTT. This sequence joins TRBV5-1 and TRBJ1-1; maybe TRBD1 (5 bases). CDR3 length: 15 residues. From germline, CDR1 is SGHRS and CDR2 YFSETQ. The V end lost 3 bases, the J end lost 1 base, and 13 bases lay between the germline ends.

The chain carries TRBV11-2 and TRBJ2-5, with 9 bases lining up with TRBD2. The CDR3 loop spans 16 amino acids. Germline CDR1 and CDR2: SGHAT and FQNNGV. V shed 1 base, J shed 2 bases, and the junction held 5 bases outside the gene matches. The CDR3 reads CASSLALAGQQETQYF. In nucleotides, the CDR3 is TGTGCCAGCAGCTTAGCCCTAGCGGGGCAACAAGAGACCCAGTACTTC.

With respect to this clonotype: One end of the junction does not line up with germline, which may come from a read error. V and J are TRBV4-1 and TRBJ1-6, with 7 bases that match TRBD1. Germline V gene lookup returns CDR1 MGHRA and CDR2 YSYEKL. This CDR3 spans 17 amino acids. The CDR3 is CASSQARLGQGVSALHF. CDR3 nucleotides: TGCGCCAGCAGCCAGGCTCGTTTAGGGCAGGGGGTTTCAGCCCTCCACTTT.

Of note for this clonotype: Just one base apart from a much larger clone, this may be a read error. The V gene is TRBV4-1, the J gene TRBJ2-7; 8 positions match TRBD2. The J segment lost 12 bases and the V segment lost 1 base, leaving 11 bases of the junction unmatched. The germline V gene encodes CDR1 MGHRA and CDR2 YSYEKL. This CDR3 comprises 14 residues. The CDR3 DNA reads TGCGCCAGCAGCCAAGTTTCGAGCGGGGGAGGTCGGTACTTC. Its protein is CASSQVSSGGGRYF.

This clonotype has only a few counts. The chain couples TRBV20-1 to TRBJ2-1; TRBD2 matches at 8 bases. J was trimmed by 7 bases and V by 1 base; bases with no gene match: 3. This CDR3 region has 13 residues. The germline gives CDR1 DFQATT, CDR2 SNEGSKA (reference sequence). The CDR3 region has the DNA TGCAGTGCTAGAGGGTCTAGCGGGAATGAGCAGTTCTTC. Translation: CSARGSSGNEQFF.

CDR3 residues: CASDRALNEQYF. The CDR3 DNA is TGTGCCAGTGACAGGGCGTTGAACGAGCAGTACTTC. The chain carries TRBV6-1 and TRBJ2-7; 7 nucleotides match TRBD1. Trimming cost V 9 bases and J 5 bases; bases outside gene matches: 7. Germline CDR1 and CDR2: MNHNS and SASEGT. The CDR3 contains 12 residues.

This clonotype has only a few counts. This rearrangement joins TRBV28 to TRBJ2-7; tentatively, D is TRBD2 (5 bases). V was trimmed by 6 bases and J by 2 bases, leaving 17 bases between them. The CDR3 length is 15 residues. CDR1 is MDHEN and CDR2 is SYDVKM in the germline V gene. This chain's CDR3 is CASSRLAGTAYEQYF. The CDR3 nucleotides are TGTGCCAGCAGCCGTTTGGCGGGCACTGCCTACGAGCAGTACTTC.

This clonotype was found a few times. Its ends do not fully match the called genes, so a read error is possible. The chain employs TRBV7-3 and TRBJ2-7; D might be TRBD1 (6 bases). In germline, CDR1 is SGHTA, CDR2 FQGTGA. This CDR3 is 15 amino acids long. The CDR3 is CASSKGAGASYEQYF. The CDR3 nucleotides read TGTGCTAGCAGCAAAGGGGCAGGGGCTAGCTACGAGCAGTACTTC.

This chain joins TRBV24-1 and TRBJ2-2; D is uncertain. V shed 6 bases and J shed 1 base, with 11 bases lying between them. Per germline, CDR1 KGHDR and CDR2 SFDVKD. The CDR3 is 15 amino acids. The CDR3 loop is CATSPDLLNTGELFF. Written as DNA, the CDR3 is TGTGCCACCAGTCCCGACCTCCTGAACACCGGGGAGCTGTTTTTT.

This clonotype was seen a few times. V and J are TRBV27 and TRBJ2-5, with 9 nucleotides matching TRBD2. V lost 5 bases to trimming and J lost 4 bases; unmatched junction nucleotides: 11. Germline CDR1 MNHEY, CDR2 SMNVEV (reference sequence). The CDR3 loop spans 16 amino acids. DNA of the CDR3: TGTGCCAGCAGTCCCCAAGGGCTAGCGGGAAGAGAGACCCAGTACTTC. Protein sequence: CASSPQGLAGRETQYF.

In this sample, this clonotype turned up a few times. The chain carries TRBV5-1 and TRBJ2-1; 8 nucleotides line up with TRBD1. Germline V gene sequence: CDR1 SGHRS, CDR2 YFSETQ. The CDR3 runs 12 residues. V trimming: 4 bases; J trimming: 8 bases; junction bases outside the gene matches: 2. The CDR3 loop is CASSPDRDEQFF. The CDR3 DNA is TGCGCCAGCAGCCCGGACAGGGATGAGCAGTTCTTC.

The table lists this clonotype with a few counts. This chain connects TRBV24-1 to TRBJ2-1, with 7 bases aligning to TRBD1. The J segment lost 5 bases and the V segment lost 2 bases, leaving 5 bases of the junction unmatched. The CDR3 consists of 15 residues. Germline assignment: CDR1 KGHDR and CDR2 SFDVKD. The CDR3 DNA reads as TGTGCCACCAGTGATTCCCGGACAGGACACAATGAGCAGTTCTTC. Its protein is CATSDSRTGHNEQFF.

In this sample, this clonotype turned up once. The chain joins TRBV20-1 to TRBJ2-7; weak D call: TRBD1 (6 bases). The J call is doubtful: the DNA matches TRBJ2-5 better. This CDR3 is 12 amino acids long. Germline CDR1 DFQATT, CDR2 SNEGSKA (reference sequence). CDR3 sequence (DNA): TGCAGTGCCCAACAGGGCCCAGAGACCCAGTACTTC. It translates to CSAQQGPETQYF.

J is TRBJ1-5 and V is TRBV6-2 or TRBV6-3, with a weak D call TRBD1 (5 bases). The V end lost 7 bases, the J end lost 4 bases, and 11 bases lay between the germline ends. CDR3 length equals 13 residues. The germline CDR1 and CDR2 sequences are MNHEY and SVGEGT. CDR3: CASTAGTNQPQHF. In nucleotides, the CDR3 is TGTGCCAGCACCGCAGGGACGAATCAGCCCCAGCATTTT.

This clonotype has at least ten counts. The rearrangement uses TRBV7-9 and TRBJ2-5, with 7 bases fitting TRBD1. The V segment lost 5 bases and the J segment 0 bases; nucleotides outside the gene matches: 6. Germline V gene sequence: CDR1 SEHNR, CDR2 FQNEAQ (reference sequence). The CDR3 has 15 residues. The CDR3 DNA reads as TGTGCCAGCAGCGTAGAAGGGGGCTACCAAGAGACCCAGTACTTC. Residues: CASSVEGGYQETQYF.

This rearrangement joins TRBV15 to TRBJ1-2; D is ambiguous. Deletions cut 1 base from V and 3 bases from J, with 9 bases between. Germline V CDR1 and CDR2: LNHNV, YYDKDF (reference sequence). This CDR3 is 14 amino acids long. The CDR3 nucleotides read TGTGCCACCAGCAGAGGGGGTACGGACTATGGCTACACCTTC. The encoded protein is CATSRGGTDYGYTF.

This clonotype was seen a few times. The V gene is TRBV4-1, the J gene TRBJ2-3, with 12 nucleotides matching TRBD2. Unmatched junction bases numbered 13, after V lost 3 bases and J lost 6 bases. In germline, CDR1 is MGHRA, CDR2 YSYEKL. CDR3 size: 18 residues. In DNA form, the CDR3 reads TGCGCCAGCAGCCAGGATATTGGACTAGCGGGGACGGGCGATACGCAGTATTTT. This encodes CASSQDIGLAGTGDTQYF.

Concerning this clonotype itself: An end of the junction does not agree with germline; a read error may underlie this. The CDR3: CASSGREGASNNEQFF. CDR3 in DNA: TGTGCCAGCAGCGGGCGAGAAGGGGCCTCCAACAATGAGCAGTTCTTC. V gene TRBV5-4 combines with J gene TRBJ2-1; possible D gene TRBD1, 5 bases. The CDR3 has 16 amino acids. Germline V gene sequence: CDR1 SGHNT, CDR2 YYREEE (reference sequence).

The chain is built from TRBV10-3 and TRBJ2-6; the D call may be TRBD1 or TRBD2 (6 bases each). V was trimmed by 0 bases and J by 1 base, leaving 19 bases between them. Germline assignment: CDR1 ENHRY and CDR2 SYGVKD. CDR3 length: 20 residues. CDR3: CAISESWRGQSPSGANVLTF. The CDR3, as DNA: TGTGCCATCAGTGAGTCCTGGAGGGGACAAAGTCCTTCTGGGGCCAACGTCCTGACTTTC.

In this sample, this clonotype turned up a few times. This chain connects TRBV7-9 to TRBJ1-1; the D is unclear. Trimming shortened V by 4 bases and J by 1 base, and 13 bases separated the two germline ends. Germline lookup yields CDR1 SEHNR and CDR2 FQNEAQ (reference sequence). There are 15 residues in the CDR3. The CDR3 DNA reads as TGTGCCAGCAGCTGGTTGTCAGTAGAGAACACTGAAGCTTTCTTT. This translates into CASSWLSVENTEAFF.